This TCR beta chain was profiled in a study of shared clonotypes between healthy human individuals. As for the study in general: Researchers assigned three CD4 naive, three CD4 memory, two CD8 naive and one CD8 memory plate to each donor.

Naive CD4+ cells were CD45RA-selected; the remaining cells were memory. It was at deep level that the assay was run. Authors' analysis steps: ImmunoSEQ yielded junction-only sequences lacking quality scores, so filtering differed. The data were produced by immunoSEQ multiplex PCR, yet TCRdb's version contains in-frame clones alone and is incomplete. The DNA gave D and trimming, while V, J and clone size come from that table. This repertoire shows some 2.4 million clones, 80% to 95% found once; its top ten account for approximately 0.37%. Germline CDR1 and CDR2: MDHEN and SYDVKM. CDR3 size: 15 residues. V was clipped by 3 bases and J by 0 bases, with 12 bases between them.

The chain couples TRBV28 to TRBJ2-7; D gene ambiguous. The TCR was taken from a man aged 18 to 29 in good health. Some clones in this sample may be carry-over from other donors' samples. Sequenced sample: naive CD4+ T cells from PBMCs. Subset here: CD45RA+ positively selected. CDR3 region: CASSFGRMLSYEQYF. The CDR3, as DNA: TGTGCCAGCAGTTTTGGGCGGATGCTCTCCTACGAGCAGTACTTC. The variable domain in full, completed from reference TRBV28 and TRBJ2-7, reads DVKVTQSSRYLVKRTGEKVFLECVQDMDHENMFWYRQDPGLGLRLIYFSYDVKMKEKGDIPEGYSVSREKKERFSLILESASTNQTSMYLCASSFGRMLSYEQYFGPGTRLTVT.